This TCR beta chain comes out of a study of T cells in Graves' hyperthyroidism and ophthalmopathy (dated by TCRdb to the late 2010s). In terms of the full investigation: Peripheral blood was sampled at the time of initial diagnosis, prior to any treatment. To identify TCR V-J signatures that set the groups apart, the researchers used a discovery cohort of 100 patients, made up of 43 with Graves' ophthalmopathy and 57 with stable Graves' hyperthyroidism. For training and testing, the 100 or so patients in the discovery cohort were randomly divided in a 7:3 ratio. According to the paper, TCR Vbeta CDR3 sequencing was carried out on around 140 peripheral blood samples, which came from 40 to 45 ophthalmopathy, 75 to 80 hyperthyroidism and roughly 17 progressor patients. In roughly six Graves' hyperthyroidism patients, the study also compared T-cell repertoires from thyroid tissue with T-cell repertoires from blood. Once sampling was done, hyperthyroidism patients were given methimazole at a starting dose of 30 mg daily, whereas ophthalmopathy patients were given high-dose intravenous methylprednisolone. An independent validation cohort of around 20 hyperthyroidism patients and about 16 patients who later progressed to ophthalmopathy tested prospective prediction of ophthalmopathy.

Taken from cysteine to phenylalanine, the CDR3 has 14 residues. CDR3 DNA only is kept here, 42 bases in frame from base 1. The CDR1 and CDR2 encoded by the germline V gene (reference sequence) are SSHAT and FNYEAQ. Stable Graves' hyperthyroidism was defined as the absence of progression to ophthalmopathy over 18 months of follow-up. Hyperthyroidism patients were newly diagnosed, had a disease duration of under 2 months, and were aged 18 to 65 years. The study excluded patients with uncontrolled infections, other autoimmune diseases, pregnancy or lactation. Clinical symptoms, serum thyroxine and TRAb, thyroid ultrasound, and orbital computed tomography formed the basis for the diagnoses. PBMCs were isolated from 7.5 to 10 ml of fresh peripheral blood by Ficoll-Paque density gradient centrifugation. Total RNA was extracted with Trizol reagent, and quality was checked on an Agilent 2100 Bioanalyzer.

What the work shows at the level of the full study, not this receptor alone: In cross-validation, a model built on a 13 V-J signature told ophthalmopathy apart from stable hyperthyroidism with just under 90% sensitivity and around 83% specificity, and in testing the same model reached 80%/75%. Blood samples also contained most of the expanded thyroid clonotypes (frequency above 0.001), which suggests that blood repertoires may reflect thyroid immune responses. No statistical method was used to set the sample size in advance, and investigators knew the group allocation. In validation, progression to ophthalmopathy was predicted by the model with 70.59% sensitivity and 72.22% specificity, a median of roughly 6 months before onset.

TCR beta CDR3 regions were amplified from RNA transcripts. The TCR CDR3 was subjected to a first round of RT-PCR using the HTBI primer set and the Qiagen OneStep RT-PCR kit. Libraries were constructed in a second round of multiplex PCR, after which size selection and purification were carried out. The libraries were sequenced on an Illumina HiSeq2000 using paired-end 100 bp reads. In the source study's methods: SOAPnuke was used to process the raw data, throwing out any read that contained adapters or uncalled bases, had a mean Phred below 15, or lacked an exact constant-primer or identifier match. COPE v1.2.5 was used to merge the high-quality paired reads, and each unique nucleotide sequence was defined as a clonotype. Clonotypes were aligned to IMGT TRBV, TRBD and TRBJ reference segments using MiTCR v1.1. Analysis was restricted to V-J combinations with a frequency above 0.0001, which covered about 99% of repertoires. A TCS score was defined as the ratio of F50 (clonal expansion) to E x V (chaos), with BLOSUM62-based TCRdist applied between CDR3 peptides within each V-J. Welch's t-statistics and random forest reduced some 510 V-J features to roughly 13, which were used in a naive Bayes classifier (R e1071). Through fastp at Q25 and MiXCR, TCRdb rebuilt clones from the public reads, retaining in-frame beta chains. Each entry is one CDR3 protein sequence, shown with its most common DNA and genes. The V and J calls shown here were made by TCRdb, not taken from the authors' results. The sample data list approximately 420,000 distinct CDR3 sequences, and roughly 13% of these were observed just once. The ten largest account for roughly 4.8% of the sample.

A few counts support this clonotype. No antigen is known for it. The junction departs from the called germline gene at one end, perhaps through a read error. Material for sequencing was blood. The chain couples TRBV7-7 to TRBJ2-2; no D gene is confidently identified. This clonotype was obtained from a woman between 18 and 29 years old with Graves' hyperthyroidism. The DNA sequence is given as TGTGCTAGCAGCCCAAACCCCGGAGCCGGGGAGCTGTTTTTT. This gives the protein CASSPNPGAGELFF.